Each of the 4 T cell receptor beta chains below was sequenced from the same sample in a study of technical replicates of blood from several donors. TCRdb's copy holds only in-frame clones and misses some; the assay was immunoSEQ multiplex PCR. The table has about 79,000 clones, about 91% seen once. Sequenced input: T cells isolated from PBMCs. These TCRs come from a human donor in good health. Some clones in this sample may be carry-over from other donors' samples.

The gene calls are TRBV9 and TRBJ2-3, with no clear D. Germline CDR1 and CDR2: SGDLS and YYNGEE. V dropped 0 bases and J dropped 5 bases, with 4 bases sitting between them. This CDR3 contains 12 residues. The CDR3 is CASSVVEDTQYF. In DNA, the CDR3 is TGTGCCAGCAGCGTAGTAGAAGATACGCAGTATTTT.

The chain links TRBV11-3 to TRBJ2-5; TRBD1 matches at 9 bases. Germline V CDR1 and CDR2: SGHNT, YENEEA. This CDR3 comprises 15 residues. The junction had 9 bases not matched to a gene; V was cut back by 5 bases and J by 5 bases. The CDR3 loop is CASSAWTGEEETQYF. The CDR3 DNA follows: TGTGCCAGCAGCGCTTGGACAGGGGAGGAGGAGACCCAGTACTTC.

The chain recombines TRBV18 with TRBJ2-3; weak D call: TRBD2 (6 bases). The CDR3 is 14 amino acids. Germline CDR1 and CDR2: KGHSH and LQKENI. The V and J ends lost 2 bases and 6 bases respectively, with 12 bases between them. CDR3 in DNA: TGTGCCAGCTCACCAGTGGGGGGTGCGGATACGCAGTATTTT. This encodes CASSPVGGADTQYF. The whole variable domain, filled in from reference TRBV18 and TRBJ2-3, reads NAGVMQNPRHLVRRRGQEARLRCSPMKGHSHVYWYRQLPEEGLKFMVYLQKENIIDESGMPKERFSAEFPKEGPSILRIQQVVRGDSAAYFCASSPVGGADTQYFGPGTRLTVL.

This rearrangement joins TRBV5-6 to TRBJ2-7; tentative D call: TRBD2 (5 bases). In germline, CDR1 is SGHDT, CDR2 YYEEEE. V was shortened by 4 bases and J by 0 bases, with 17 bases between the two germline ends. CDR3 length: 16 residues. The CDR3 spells CASSPEAVFNSYEQYF. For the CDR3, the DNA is TGTGCCAGCAGCCCGGAGGCAGTTTTCAACTCCTACGAGCAGTACTTC.